These 5 T cell receptor beta chains originate from one sample sequenced in a study of shared clonotypes between healthy human individuals. The data were produced by immunoSEQ multiplex PCR, yet TCRdb's version contains in-frame clones alone and is incomplete. Among about 1.1 million clones, 78% were seen once, and the ten largest hold approximately 0.56%. The specimen sequenced was memory CD4+ T cells from PBMCs. Subset reported: CD45RA-negative fraction. The receptors shown here come from a young man in good health. Some clones in this sample may be carry-over from other donors' samples.

The V gene is TRBV14, the J gene TRBJ2-6; 8 nucleotides align to TRBD1. This CDR3 comprises 17 residues. V lost 4 bases and J lost 3; bases outside the gene matches: 8. Germline V gene sequence: CDR1 SGHDN, CDR2 FVKESK. CDR3 sequence (DNA): TGTGCCAGCAGCCGGGGATCCAGGGGGCTTGGGGCCAACGTCCTGACTTTC. Protein product: CASSRGSRGLGANVLTF.

The CDR3 is CASSVQGGAYEQYF. In DNA, the CDR3 is TGTGCCAGCTCCGTCCAGGGAGGGGCCTACGAGCAGTACTTC. J is TRBJ2-7 and V is TRBV18; TRBD2 matches at 7 bases. This CDR3 is built from 14 residues. Germline CDR1 KGHSH, CDR2 LQKENI. The junction had 7 bases not matched to a gene; V was cut back by 6 bases and J by 2 bases.

This clone was counted between two and nine times. The rearrangement uses TRBV5-1 and TRBJ1-1; D ambiguous. The CDR3 is 13 amino acids. Trimming cost V 7 bases and J 1 base, with 11 bases left between them. Germline values: CDR1 SGHRS, CDR2 YFSETQ. The CDR3 DNA is TGCGCCAGCGGGTTCGGAGGGAACACTGAAGCTTTCTTT. Translating it yields CASGFGGNTEAFF.

The V gene is TRBV6-6, the J gene TRBJ2-1; TRBD2 is a possible D gene (6 bases). CDR3 size: 13 residues. Germline CDR1 reads MNHNY; CDR2 reads SVGAGI (reference sequence). The V end lost 0 bases, the J end lost 13 bases, and 13 bases lay between the germline ends. DNA of the CDR3: TGTGCCAGCAGTTACTCGAGCGGGCTAGCACAGTTCTTC. Protein: CASSYSSGLAQFF.

The J gene is TRBJ2-7, the V gene TRBV4-3; weak D call: TRBD1 (6 bases). The CDR3 runs 19 residues. Trimming took off 1 base at V and 7 bases at J, with 29 bases between the two ends. Per germline, CDR1 LGHNA and CDR2 YSLEER. This chain's CDR3 is CASSQGIFDSGGQGTEQYF. The CDR3 DNA sequence: TGCGCCAGCAGCCAAGGAATCTTTGATTCTGGGGGCCAAGGAACGGAGCAGTACTTC.